The rows below give T cell receptor beta chains drawn from one sample of a study of T cell responses to AZD1222 COVID-19 vaccine. The repertoire was sequenced with immunoSEQ multiplex PCR; TCRdb's copy has only in-frame clones and lacks some. The sample contains 150,000 to 180,000 clones, around 90% of which appear only once. The sample here was peripheral blood, taken on day 0 of AZD1222 vaccination. The receptors stem from an adult in good health. Both conserved end residues are part of each CDR3. The order of the fields is V gene, J gene, CDR3 protein.

V gene: TRBV12-3/TRBV12-4
J gene: TRBJ2-1
CDR3 protein: CASSTGSYNEQFF

V gene: TRBV27
J gene: TRBJ2-1
CDR3 protein: CASRLRRAEAQFF

V gene: TRBV12-3/TRBV12-4
J gene: TRBJ1-1
CDR3 protein: CASSLGRTGRVF

V gene: TRBV28
J gene: TRBJ1-2
CDR3 protein: CASSLGQNLGYTF

V gene: TRBV6-5
J gene: TRBJ2-3
CDR3 protein: CASSQSGVRTDTQYF

V gene: TRBV4-3
J gene: TRBJ2-1
CDR3 protein: CASSQEGRVNEQFF

V gene: TRBV12-5
J gene: TRBJ2-1
CDR3 protein: CASGSEGRNEQFF

V gene: TRBV1
J gene: TRBJ1-1
CDR3 protein: CTSSQTGSGAFF

V gene: TRBV18
J gene: TRBJ1-5
CDR3 protein: CASSPPDRHNQPQHF

V gene: TRBV4-2
J gene: TRBJ2-5
CDR3 protein: CASSQDAQGATQYF

V gene: TRBV29-1
J gene: TRBJ2-2
CDR3 protein: CSVAGGSSTGELFF

V gene: TRBV6-5
J gene: TRBJ2-7
CDR3 protein: CASSYSAGNPYEQYF

V gene: TRBV28
J gene: TRBJ1-2
CDR3 protein: CASSPNEMGRSYGYTF

V gene: TRBV6-1
J gene: TRBJ1-6
CDR3 protein: CASSEGQVAVNF

V gene: TRBV2
J gene: TRBJ2-7
CDR3 protein: CASSASGDYEQYF

V gene: TRBV2
J gene: TRBJ1-5
CDR3 protein: CASSPLGQGTMGQPQHF

V gene: TRBV15
J gene: TRBJ1-3
CDR3 protein: CATSREAGIGNTIYF

V gene: TRBV3-1/TRBV3-2
J gene: TRBJ1-1
CDR3 protein: CASSAQGALTEAFF